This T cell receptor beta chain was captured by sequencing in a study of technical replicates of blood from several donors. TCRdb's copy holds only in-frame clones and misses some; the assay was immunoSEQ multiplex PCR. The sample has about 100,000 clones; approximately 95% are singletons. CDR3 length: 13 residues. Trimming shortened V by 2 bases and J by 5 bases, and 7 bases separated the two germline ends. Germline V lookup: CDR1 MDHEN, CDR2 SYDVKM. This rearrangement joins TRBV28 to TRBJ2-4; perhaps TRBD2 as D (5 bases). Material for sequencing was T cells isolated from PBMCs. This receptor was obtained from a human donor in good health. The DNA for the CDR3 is TGTGCCAGCAGTTTACGGGGTGAAAACATTCAGTACTTC. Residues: CASSLRGENIQYF.